The clone carrying this T cell receptor beta chain appeared once. Living in about two dozen US areas, the participants were between roughly 18 and 89 years of age. Allocation to cohorts depended on clinical history reported by the participants. Cohort 3 recovery required two negative PCRs, clearance, or symptom resolution. Sequencing was performed with immunoSEQ multiplex PCR; in TCRdb, only in-frame clones are kept and a portion is missing. The data show around 300,000 clones, with about 89% seen just once and less than 2% held by the top ten. This sample was taken from a study of blood T cell repertoires in COVID-19. CDR3 size: 15 residues. Germline-derived CDR1 and CDR2 are SGDLS and YYNGEE. The V end lost 4 bases, the J end lost 0 bases, and 8 bases lay between the germline ends.

Sequenced sample: PBMCs or T cells enriched from blood (not recorded which). The rearrangement links TRBV9 to TRBJ1-6, with D perhaps TRBD1 (5 bases). This TCR derives from a woman between 40 and 50 years old who had recovered from COVID-19. CDR3 coding DNA: TGTGCCAGCAGCCCCCAGGGCTCCTATAATTCACCCCTCCACTTT. Amino acids: CASSPQGSYNSPLHF.